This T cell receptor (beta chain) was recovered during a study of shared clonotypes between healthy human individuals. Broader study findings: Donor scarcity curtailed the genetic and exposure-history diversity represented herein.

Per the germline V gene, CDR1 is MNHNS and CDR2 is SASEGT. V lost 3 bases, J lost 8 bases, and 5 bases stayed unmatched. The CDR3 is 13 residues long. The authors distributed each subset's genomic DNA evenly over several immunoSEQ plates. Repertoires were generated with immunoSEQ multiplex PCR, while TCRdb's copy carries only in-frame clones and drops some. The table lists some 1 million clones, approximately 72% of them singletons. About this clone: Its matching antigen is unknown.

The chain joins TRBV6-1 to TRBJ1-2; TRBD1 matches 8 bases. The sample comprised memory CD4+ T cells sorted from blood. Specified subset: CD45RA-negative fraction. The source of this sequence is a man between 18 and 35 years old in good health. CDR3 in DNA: TGTGCCAGCAGTGATGGACAGGGTACCGGCTACACCTTC. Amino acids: CASSDGQGTGYTF.